This is a list of T cell receptor beta chains from one sample in a study of blood T cell repertoires in COVID-19. Sequencing used immunoSEQ multiplex PCR; TCRdb keeps in-frame clones, though not all of them. Among 57,000 or so clones, around 79% were seen once, and the ten largest hold over 15%. The specimen was peripheral blood. The source of these receptors is a man aged 55-75 years with acute or convalescent COVID-19. CDR3s include the opening cysteine and the closing phenylalanine or tryptophan.

CDR3aa: CAWKQAGDTQYF
v_gene: TRBV30

CDR3aa: CASSFLQGNEQYF
v_gene: TRBV27

CDR3aa: CASSWTSGAETYEQYF
v_gene: TRBV6-5

CDR3aa: CASSVGQMNTEAFF
v_gene: TRBV5-5

CDR3aa: CASSRQSISGNTIYF
v_gene: TRBV18

CDR3aa: CASSTRGGHNEQFF
v_gene: TRBV27

CDR3aa: CASSLARSGRVNEQYF
v_gene: TRBV5-4

CDR3aa: CASRPKEQNTGELFF
v_gene: TRBV4-3

CDR3aa: CASSPSLQGDYGYTF
v_gene: TRBV5-1

CDR3aa: CASTGTSGRASYNEQFF
v_gene: TRBV19

CDR3aa: CASSLTGVGGYTF
v_gene: TRBV7-2

CDR3aa: CASQGPNQPQHF
v_gene: TRBV21-1

CDR3aa: CAISWDRGYEQYF
v_gene: TRBV10-3

CDR3aa: CASSEVGGVNTEAFF
v_gene: TRBV2

CDR3aa: CASSISLTNYGYTF
v_gene: TRBV19

CDR3aa: CASSEAFGPRGYTF
v_gene: TRBV6-1

CDR3aa: CSASLNQRDEQFF
v_gene: TRBV20-1

CDR3aa: CAWSLTRGAGELFF
v_gene: TRBV30

CDR3aa: CASSPEVGAGQGHNTF
v_gene: TRBV9

CDR3aa: CSVEDLGQGSVVEAFF
v_gene: TRBV29-1

CDR3aa: CATRDRDTEAFF
v_gene: TRBV24-1

CDR3aa: CASSAPTGTGYTF
v_gene: TRBV19

CDR3aa: CASSLLEGREPQHF
v_gene: TRBV5-1

CDR3aa: CSVDGTGGAWETQYF
v_gene: TRBV29-1

CDR3aa: CASSDRGTKNEKLFF
v_gene: TRBV5-1

CDR3aa: CASSYSIEYEQYF
v_gene: TRBV6-5

CDR3aa: CASSWGTGGFKADTQYF
v_gene: TRBV27

CDR3aa: CASRTGTVNTEAFF
v_gene: TRBV28

CDR3aa: CASSSMTGTKIEQYF
v_gene: TRBV7-8

CDR3aa: CASSIRGTSGRTDTQYF
v_gene: TRBV19

CDR3aa: CASSEQGTSGSPQYF
v_gene: TRBV6-1

CDR3aa: CASSLGGRQGGYGYTF
v_gene: TRBV5-5

CDR3aa: CASSLSATSGSKQFF
v_gene: TRBV27

CDR3aa: CASSYGGNGNTIYF
v_gene: TRBV6-5

CDR3aa: CASSRGLAGVETQYF
v_gene: TRBV14

CDR3aa: CSVELIVTYNEQFF
v_gene: TRBV29-1

CDR3aa: CASSSRDSNLHNEQFF
v_gene: TRBV13

CDR3aa: CASIYRGASNQPQHF
v_gene: TRBV28

CDR3aa: CASTHWDTPYEQYF
v_gene: TRBV11-2

CDR3aa: CATSDGDRAQETQYF
v_gene: TRBV24-1

CDR3aa: CASIGHSGNTIYF
v_gene: TRBV6-6

CDR3aa: CASSPGQGGAREQYF
v_gene: TRBV18

CDR3aa: CASSAVTETGELFF
v_gene: TRBV28

CDR3aa: CASSLKPRTGAGNTEAFF
v_gene: TRBV7-3

CDR3aa: CASSLWRQANNSPLHF
v_gene: TRBV21-1

CDR3aa: CASSQDPNRGGEQYF
v_gene: TRBV3-1/TRBV3-2

CDR3aa: CASSSFPTGTSGNIQYF
v_gene: TRBV19

CDR3aa: CASSEALPGDSYNEQFF
v_gene: TRBV6-1

CDR3aa: CASQREFLSDTQYF
v_gene: TRBV10-2

CDR3aa: CASSQSARTYNEQFF
v_gene: TRBV3-1/TRBV3-2

CDR3aa: CASSFPGQSSYNEQFF
v_gene: TRBV27

CDR3aa: CASSLFGPRANIQYF
v_gene: TRBV5-4

CDR3aa: CASSGRAMNTEAFF
v_gene: TRBV2

CDR3aa: CASSLAPSAAYEQYF
v_gene: TRBV5-1